The 20 T cell receptor beta chains listed next were all sequenced from one sample in a study of STAT3 mutations in large granular lymphocyte leukemia (dated by TCRdb to the late 2010s). No cognate antigen is known for these TCRs. Libraries were built with the immunoSEQ multiplex PCR assay. As stored in TCRdb, this immuneACCESS dataset retains in-frame rearrangements with V and J assigned. A fraction of the clones does not appear; measured against another copy, unresolved V genes explain less than half of the discrepancy, and the remainder lacks a known reason. This sample lists 6,000 to 9,500 clones; about nine tenths were detected once. More than 40% of the sample is held by the ten biggest clonotypes. Paper-wide results and their limitations: At least one immunodominant TCRbeta clonotype was identified in every T-LGLL patient, and multiple immunodominant subclonotypes were identified in about half of the T-LGLL patients.

Material for sequencing was peripheral blood mononuclear cells. The receptor source for this set is a man aged 50 to 59 with T-cell large granular lymphocyte leukemia. Some clones in this sample may be carry-over from other donors' samples. The age is the age at diagnosis.

This clone was recorded once. The chain combines TRBV6-5 with TRBJ2-4; D gene ambiguous. Trimming stripped 5 bases from V and 0 bases from J, with 8 bases between. Germline CDR1 MNHEY, CDR2 SVGAGI. This CDR3 has 14 residues. CDR3: CASSIPGAKNIQYF. CDR3 bases: TGTGCCAGCAGTATCCCGGGAGCCAAAAACATTCAGTACTTC.

This sequence joins TRBV5-1 and TRBJ2-7, with D perhaps TRBD1 or TRBD2 (6 bases each). The CDR3 spans 15 residues. Trimming left V 2 bases short and J 7 bases short, with 19 bases between. CDR1 SGHRS and CDR2 YFSETQ come from the germline V gene. The CDR3 DNA reads TGCGCCAGCAGCTTAACTCGTGGGGGGCGGACTGAGCAGTACTTC. Translating it yields CASSLTRGGRTEQYF.

This clone occurred a few times. The chain links TRBV5-1 to TRBJ1-1, with 8 bases aligning to TRBD1. CDR1 and CDR2 (germline): SGHRS, YFSETQ. CDR3 size: 13 residues. V dropped 5 bases and J dropped 5; count of bases not matched to a gene: 5. The CDR3 region has the DNA TGCGCCAGCAGGCCAACAGGGGGAACTGAAGCTTTCTTT. Residues: CASRPTGGTEAFF.

CDR3 region: CAWRRQILNTEAFF. DNA of the CDR3: TGTGCCTGGAGGAGACAGATCTTGAACACTGAAGCTTTCTTT. The chain joins TRBV30 to TRBJ1-1; the D gene is possibly TRBD1 (5 bases). CDR3 size: 14 residues. Germline-derived CDR1 and CDR2 are GTSNPN and SVGIG (reference sequence). Trimming cost V 3 bases and J 0 bases, with 11 bases left between them. The full variable domain, rest sourced from reference TRBV30 and TRBJ1-1, is SQTIHQWPATLVQPVGSPLSLECTVEGTSNPNLYWYRQAAGRGLQLLFYSVGIGQISSEVPQNLSASRPQDRQFILSSKKLLLSDSGFYLCAWRRQILNTEAFFGQGTRLTVV.

The chain joins TRBV15 to TRBJ2-7, with 12 bases that match TRBD2. The junction had 10 bases not matched to a gene; V was cut back by 0 bases and J by 7 bases. CDR1 is LNHNV and CDR2 is YYDKDF in the germline V gene (reference sequence). This CDR3 comprises 17 residues. The CDR3 sequence: CATSREGLAGGPEEQYF. CDR3 nucleotides: TGTGCCACCAGCAGAGAGGGGCTAGCGGGGGGGCCGGAAGAGCAGTACTTC.

This clone was seen only once. This chain connects TRBV9 to TRBJ2-3; 7 bases agree with TRBD1. Looked up from germline, CDR1 is SGDLS and CDR2 is YYNGEE. The CDR3 is made up of 16 amino acids. The J segment lost 4 bases and the V segment lost 2 bases, leaving 10 bases of the junction unmatched. The CDR3 reads CASSVQQGLFPDTQYF. The CDR3 DNA sequence: TGTGCCAGCAGCGTCCAACAGGGGTTGTTCCCAGATACGCAGTATTTT.

V usage is TRBV11-2 and J usage is TRBJ2-3, with D maybe TRBD2 (5 bases). The CDR3 is 16 residues long. Trimming pared 5 bases from V and 7 bases from J, leaving 22 bases between. The germline V gene has CDR1 SGHAT and CDR2 FQNNGV. CDR3 protein: CASSPRGKKSDHTQYF. The CDR3 nucleotides read TGTGCCAGCAGCCCCCGAGGGAAGAAAAGCGATCATACGCAGTATTTT.

CDR3 protein: CASSQVGVEGGEQFF. The CDR3 DNA reads TGCGCCAGCAGCCAAGTAGGGGTCGAGGGAGGAGAGCAGTTCTTC. The V call is TRBV4-3, the J call TRBJ2-1; the D gene is possibly TRBD2 (6 bases). CDR3 length: 15 residues. Germline CDR1 and CDR2: LGHNA and YSLEER. Between the trimmed V and J ends, which lost 1 base and 10 bases, there was a span of 17 bases.

The chain combines TRBV25-1 with TRBJ2-2; 7 bases agree with TRBD2. The CDR3 loop spans 15 amino acids. V shed 3 bases, J shed 3 bases, and the junction held 4 bases outside the gene matches. Per germline, CDR1 MGHDK and CDR2 SYGVNS. This CDR3 reads CASSDGREDTGELFF. The CDR3 DNA reads as TGTGCCAGCAGTGATGGGAGGGAAGACACCGGGGAGCTGTTTTTT.

The genes are TRBV29-1 and TRBJ2-1, with a weak D call TRBD2 (6 bases). Trimming took off 0 bases at V and 7 bases at J, with 10 bases between the two ends. The CDR3 is 13 residues long. The germline V gene has CDR1 SQVTM and CDR2 ANQGSEA. In DNA, the CDR3 is TGCAGCGTTGAAGAACTCGCGGGAAATGAGCAGTTCTTC. Amino acids: CSVEELAGNEQFF.

The J gene is TRBJ2-5, the V gene TRBV7-8; D might be TRBD1 (6 bases). Germline CDR1 is SGHVS and CDR2 is FQNEAQ. The CDR3 extends over 15 amino acids. The V end lost 5 bases, the J end lost 5 bases, and 18 bases lay between the germline ends. The CDR3 region has the DNA TGTGCCAGCAGCCCCCGAACCCAGGGGCGGGAGACCCAGTACTTC. Its translation: CASSPRTQGRETQYF.

This chain links TRBV2 with TRBJ2-5, with 7 nucleotides matching TRBD1. The CDR3 covers 15 residues. Trimming at V came to 4 bases and at J to 4 bases, leaving 9 bases not matched to a gene. Germline assignment: CDR1 SNHLY and CDR2 FYNNEI. CDR3 in amino acids: CASSVRLGGGETQYF. CDR3 coding DNA: TGTGCCAGCAGTGTACGGCTAGGGGGCGGAGAGACCCAGTACTTC.

V is TRBV30 and J is TRBJ2-6; D not resolved. Germline loops: CDR1 GTSNPN, CDR2 SVGIG (reference sequence). The CDR3 totals 12 residues. The V and J ends lost 7 bases and 3 bases respectively, with 7 bases between them. The CDR3 is CAYPNGANVLTF. CDR3 bases: TGTGCCTACCCCAATGGGGCCAACGTCCTGACTTTC.

The J gene is TRBJ2-7, the V gene TRBV29-1, with 10 bases identical to TRBD1. CDR1 and CDR2 (germline): SQVTM, ANQGSEA. Unmatched junction bases numbered 3, after V lost 4 bases and J lost 3 bases. The CDR3 is 13 residues long. The CDR3 region has the DNA TGCAGCGTTGCCGGACAGGGGGTCTACGAGCAGTACTTC. This codes for CSVAGQGVYEQYF.

The rearrangement joins TRBV2 to TRBJ2-7; maybe TRBD1 (6 bases). Trimming pared 8 bases from V and 7 bases from J, leaving 18 bases between. The CDR3 contains 13 residues. Germline V gene sequence: CDR1 SNHLY, CDR2 FYNNEI. CDR3 in amino acids: CASHGTSWLEQYF. DNA of the CDR3: TGTGCCAGCCACGGGACAAGTTGGTTAGAGCAGTACTTC.

The chain employs TRBV27 and TRBJ1-1, with TRBD1 matching over 7 bases. The V gene's germline CDR1 is MNHEY and CDR2 SMNVEV (reference sequence). CDR3 length: 14 residues. The junction had 14 bases not matched to a gene; V was cut back by 5 bases and J by 11 bases. This CDR3 reads CASSPPGQYLRAFF. DNA for the CDR3: TGTGCCAGCAGTCCTCCGGGACAGTATCTAAGGGCTTTCTTT.

The chain carries TRBV19 and TRBJ2-2; D gene ambiguous. The CDR3 consists of 11 residues. V lost 7 bases and J lost 5, with 5 bases in between. In germline, CDR1 is LNHDA, CDR2 SQIVND (reference sequence). The chain's CDR3 is CASTGTGELFF. The CDR3 coding sequence is TGTGCCAGTACAGGTACCGGGGAGCTGTTTTTT.

The chain links TRBV28 to TRBJ2-4; D is perhaps TRBD1 (5 bases). V lost 5 bases, J lost 7 bases, and 15 bases lay in between. The CDR3 is made up of 14 amino acids. From germline, CDR1 is MDHEN and CDR2 SYDVKM. CDR3 bases: TGTGCCAGCAGTCCCCCGGACATTGGGAACATTCAGTACTTC. Protein product: CASSPPDIGNIQYF.

This clone was picked up one time. The chain links TRBV6-6 to TRBJ1-5, with 7 positions matching TRBD1. Germline lookup yields CDR1 MNHNY and CDR2 SVGAGI (reference sequence). This CDR3 has 15 residues. V lost 2 bases and J lost 2; bases outside the gene matches: 3. The CDR3 DNA sequence: TGTGCCAGCAGTTACGGGCAGGGGGGCAATCAGCCCCAGCATTTT. This sequence encodes CASSYGQGGNQPQHF.

V gene TRBV11-2 combines with J gene TRBJ2-6; a possible D gene is TRBD2 (7 bases). The V gene lost 4 bases and the J gene lost 4 bases, with 17 bases spanning the gap. Germline V CDR1 and CDR2: SGHAT, FQNNGV. The CDR3 is 17 amino acids. The DNA of the CDR3 is TGTGCCAGCAGCTGGCGGACGGGGGGCTCAGGGGCCAACGTCCTGACTTTC. This translates into CASSWRTGGSGANVLTF.